This T cell receptor (beta chain) was retrieved from a study of control samples from healthy donors and cancer patients. V was trimmed by 3 bases and J by 5 bases, leaving 10 bases between them. The CDR3 extends over 13 amino acids. Germline V CDR1 and CDR2: SEHNR, FQNEAQ (reference sequence). The assay was immunoSEQ multiplex PCR, and TCRdb's table has in-frame clones only and misses some. The table includes some 95,000 clones, around 90% detected once. What was sequenced was blood. This TCR was sampled from a human donor in good health. The donor label of this sample is uncertain. The chain carries TRBV7-9 and TRBJ1-1, with D perhaps matching TRBD1 (6 bases). For the CDR3, the DNA is TGTGCCAGCAGCTTTGGGCAGGGGACTGAAGCTTTCTTT. Translating gives CASSFGQGTEAFF.